This T cell receptor beta chain was identified during a study of blood T cell repertoires in COVID-19. Study context: T cells, B-cell-depleted T cells, or PBMCs supplied cDNA or gDNA.

The participants were between roughly 18 and 100 years old and came from under 25 US areas. Participants classified as exposed had met a COVID-19 case within 2 weeks before study entry. In germline, CDR1 is SGHRS, CDR2 YFSETQ. The V end was cut by 6 bases, the J end by 1 base, with 16 bases between. CDR3 length equals 15 residues. Using immunoSEQ multiplex PCR, the repertoire was profiled, and TCRdb retains in-frame clones only, with some absent. This sample has 350,000 to 400,000 clones, with approximately 89% found just once. The sequenced sample was PBMCs or T cells enriched from blood (not recorded which). The chain has TRBV5-1 and TRBJ2-5; D is perhaps TRBD1 (7 bases). The clonotype was recovered from a woman aged 40 to 50 who had been exposed to COVID-19. The CDR3 spells CASKRSQGGQETQYF. CDR3 nucleotides: TGCGCCAGCAAGCGTTCTCAGGGGGGCCAAGAGACCCAGTACTTC.